This record looks at one TCR beta chain sequence and its context. Antigen unknown. The donors (healthy individuals) were bone marrow donors. Primers for the PCR totalled 60 Vbeta and 13 Jbeta. Sequencing used immunoSEQ multiplex PCR; TCRdb keeps in-frame clones, though not all of them. The data contain about 160,000 clones, approximately 81% of them singletons. The source of the sample is a study of cytomegalovirus exposure and HLA in healthy donors. Study-wide findings and caveats: Common viral pathogens seemed, in a later analysis, to connect with several of the most significant clusters.

The CDR3 is 13 amino acids. The V gene lost 2 bases and the J gene lost 2 bases, with 5 bases spanning the gap. Germline CDR1 reads MDHEN; CDR2 reads SYDVKM. The sequenced material came from PBMCs. V usage is TRBV28 and J usage is TRBJ2-3; D not certain. The sequence was collected from a male donor in good health and CMV-seronegative. The CDR3 DNA follows: TGTGCCAGCAGTTTAGCAGTCACAGATACGCAGTATTTT. Its protein is CASSLAVTDTQYF. The variable domain in full, with the rest retrieved from reference TRBV28 and TRBJ2-3, is DVKVTQSSRYLVKRTGEKVFLECVQDMDHENMFWYRQDPGLGLRLIYFSYDVKMKEKGDIPEGYSVSREKKERFSLILESASTNQTSMYLCASSLAVTDTQYFGPGTRLTVL.